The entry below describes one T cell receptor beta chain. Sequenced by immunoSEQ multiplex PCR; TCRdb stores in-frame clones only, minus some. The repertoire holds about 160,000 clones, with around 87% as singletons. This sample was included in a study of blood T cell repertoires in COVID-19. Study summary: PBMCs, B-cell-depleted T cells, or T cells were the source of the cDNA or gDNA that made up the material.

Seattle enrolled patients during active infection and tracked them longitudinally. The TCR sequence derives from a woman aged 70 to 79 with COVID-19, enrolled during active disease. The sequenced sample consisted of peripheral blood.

The DNA of the CDR3 is TGCGCCAGCAGCACCCGGGACAGGAACACCGGGGAGCTGTTTTTT. Its protein is CASSTRDRNTGELFF. V is TRBV4-1 and J is TRBJ2-2, with TRBD1 matching over 7 bases. V lost 5 bases, J lost 1 base, and 4 bases stayed unmatched. This CDR3 comprises 15 residues. Germline loops: CDR1 MGHRA, CDR2 YSYEKL.